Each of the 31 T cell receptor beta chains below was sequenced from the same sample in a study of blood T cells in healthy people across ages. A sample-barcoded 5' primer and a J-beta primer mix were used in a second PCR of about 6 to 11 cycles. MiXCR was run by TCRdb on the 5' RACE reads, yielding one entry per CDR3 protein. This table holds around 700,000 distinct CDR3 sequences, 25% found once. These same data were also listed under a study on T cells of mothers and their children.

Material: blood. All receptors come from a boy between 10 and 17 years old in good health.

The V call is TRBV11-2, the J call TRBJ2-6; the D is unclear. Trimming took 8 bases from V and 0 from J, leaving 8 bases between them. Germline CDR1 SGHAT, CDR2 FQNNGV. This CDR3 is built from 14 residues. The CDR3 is CASPRSSGANVLTF. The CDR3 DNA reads TGTGCCAGCCCAAGGTCCTCTGGGGCCAACGTCCTGACTTTC.

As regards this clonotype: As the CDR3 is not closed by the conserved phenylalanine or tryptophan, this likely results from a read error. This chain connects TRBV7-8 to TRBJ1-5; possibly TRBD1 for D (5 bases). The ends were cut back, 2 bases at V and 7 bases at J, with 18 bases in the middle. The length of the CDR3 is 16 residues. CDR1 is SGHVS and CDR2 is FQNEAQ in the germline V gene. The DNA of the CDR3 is TGTGCCAGCAGCTTATCGGGACTTGGGTTGGAGCAGCCCCAGCATCTT. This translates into CASSLSGLGLEQPQHL.

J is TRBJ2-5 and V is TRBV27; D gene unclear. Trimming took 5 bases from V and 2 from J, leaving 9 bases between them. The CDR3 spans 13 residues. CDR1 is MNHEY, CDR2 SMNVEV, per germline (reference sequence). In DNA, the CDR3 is TGTGCCAGCAGTAGGGCGGAACAAGAGACCCAGTACTTC. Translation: CASSRAEQETQYF.

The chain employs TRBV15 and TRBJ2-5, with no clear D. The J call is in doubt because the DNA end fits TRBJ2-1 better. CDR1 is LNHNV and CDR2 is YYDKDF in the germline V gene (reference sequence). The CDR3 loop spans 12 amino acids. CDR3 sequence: CAISRGGSEQFF. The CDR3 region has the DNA TGTGCCATCTCACGCGGCGGTAGTGAGCAGTTCTTC.

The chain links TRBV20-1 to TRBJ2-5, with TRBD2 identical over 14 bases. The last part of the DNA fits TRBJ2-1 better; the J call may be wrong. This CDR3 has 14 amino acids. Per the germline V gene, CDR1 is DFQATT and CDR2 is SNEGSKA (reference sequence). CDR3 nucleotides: TGCAGTGCAACCGGGACTAGCGGGAGTTATGAGCAGTTCTTC. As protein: CSATGTSGSYEQFF.

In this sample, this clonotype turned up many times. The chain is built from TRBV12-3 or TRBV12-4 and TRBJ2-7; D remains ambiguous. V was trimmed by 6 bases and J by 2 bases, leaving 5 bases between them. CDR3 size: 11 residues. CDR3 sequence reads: CASSFTYEQYF. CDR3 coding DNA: TGTGCCAGCAGCTTTACCTACGAGCAGTACTTC.

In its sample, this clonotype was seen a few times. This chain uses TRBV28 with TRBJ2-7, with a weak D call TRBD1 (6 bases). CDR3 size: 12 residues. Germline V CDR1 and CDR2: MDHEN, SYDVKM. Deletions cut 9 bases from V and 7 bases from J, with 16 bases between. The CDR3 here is CASRDNFIEQYF. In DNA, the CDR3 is TGTGCCAGTCGGGACAACTTCATTGAGCAGTACTTC.

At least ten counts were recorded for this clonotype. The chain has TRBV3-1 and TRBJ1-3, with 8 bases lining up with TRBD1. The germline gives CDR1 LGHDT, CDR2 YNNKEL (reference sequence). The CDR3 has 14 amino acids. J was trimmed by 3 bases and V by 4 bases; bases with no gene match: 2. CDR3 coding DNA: TGTGCCAGCAGCCCCGGGACAGGTGGAAACACCATATATTTT. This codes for CASSPGTGGNTIYF.

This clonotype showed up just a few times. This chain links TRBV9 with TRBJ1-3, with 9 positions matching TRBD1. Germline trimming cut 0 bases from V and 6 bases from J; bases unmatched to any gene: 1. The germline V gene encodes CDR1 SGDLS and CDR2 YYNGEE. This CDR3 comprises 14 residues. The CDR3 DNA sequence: TGTGCCAGCAGCGTAGGGACAGGGGAAAACACCATATATTTT. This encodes CASSVGTGENTIYF.

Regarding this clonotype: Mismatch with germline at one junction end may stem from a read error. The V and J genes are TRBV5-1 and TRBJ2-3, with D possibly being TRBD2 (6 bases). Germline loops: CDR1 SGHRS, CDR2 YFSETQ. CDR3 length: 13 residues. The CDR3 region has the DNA TGCGCCAGCAGCTTGGGAACGCGGGATACGCAGTGTTTT. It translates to CASSLGTRDTQCF.

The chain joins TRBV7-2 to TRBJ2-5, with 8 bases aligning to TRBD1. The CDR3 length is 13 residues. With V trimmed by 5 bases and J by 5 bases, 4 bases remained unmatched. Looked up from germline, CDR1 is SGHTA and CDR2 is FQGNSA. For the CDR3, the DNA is TGTGCCAGCAGCCGACAGGGGATCGAGACCCAGTACTTC. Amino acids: CASSRQGIETQYF.

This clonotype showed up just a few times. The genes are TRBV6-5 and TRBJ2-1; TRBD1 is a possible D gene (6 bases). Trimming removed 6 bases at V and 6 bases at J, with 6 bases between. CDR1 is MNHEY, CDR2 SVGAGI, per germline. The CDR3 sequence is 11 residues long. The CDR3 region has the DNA TGTGCCAGCAGGGACAGCAATGAGCAGTTCTTC. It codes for CASRDSNEQFF.

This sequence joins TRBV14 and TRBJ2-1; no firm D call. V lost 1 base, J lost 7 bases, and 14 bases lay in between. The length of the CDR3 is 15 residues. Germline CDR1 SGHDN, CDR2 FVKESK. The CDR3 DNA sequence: TGTGCCAGCAGCCAAGTCGAATGGTTCTCTAATGAGCAGTTCTTC. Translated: CASSQVEWFSNEQFF.

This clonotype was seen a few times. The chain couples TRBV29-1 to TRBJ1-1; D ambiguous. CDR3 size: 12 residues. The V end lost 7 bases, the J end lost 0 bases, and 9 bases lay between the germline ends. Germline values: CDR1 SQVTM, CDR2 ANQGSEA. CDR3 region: CSAANMNTEAFF. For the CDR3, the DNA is TGCAGCGCCGCAAATATGAACACTGAAGCTTTCTTT.

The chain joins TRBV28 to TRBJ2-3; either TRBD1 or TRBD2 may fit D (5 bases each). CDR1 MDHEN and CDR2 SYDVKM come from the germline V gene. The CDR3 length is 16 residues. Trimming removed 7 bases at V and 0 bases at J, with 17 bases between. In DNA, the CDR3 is TGTGCCAGCATGGGCACCGGGGCAATCAGCACAGATACGCAGTATTTT. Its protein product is CASMGTGAISTDTQYF.

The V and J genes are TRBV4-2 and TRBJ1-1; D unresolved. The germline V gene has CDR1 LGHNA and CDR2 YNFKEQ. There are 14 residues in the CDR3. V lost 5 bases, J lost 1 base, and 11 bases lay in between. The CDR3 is CASSSLGENTEAFF. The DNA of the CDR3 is TGTGCCAGCAGCTCGCTCGGGGAGAACACTGAAGCTTTCTTT.

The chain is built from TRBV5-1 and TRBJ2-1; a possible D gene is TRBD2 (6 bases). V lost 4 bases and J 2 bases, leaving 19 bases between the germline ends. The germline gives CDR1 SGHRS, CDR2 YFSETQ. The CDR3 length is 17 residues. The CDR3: CASSGQRLAAPYNEQFF. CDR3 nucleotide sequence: TGCGCCAGCAGCGGGCAGCGTTTAGCGGCCCCCTACAATGAGCAGTTCTTC.

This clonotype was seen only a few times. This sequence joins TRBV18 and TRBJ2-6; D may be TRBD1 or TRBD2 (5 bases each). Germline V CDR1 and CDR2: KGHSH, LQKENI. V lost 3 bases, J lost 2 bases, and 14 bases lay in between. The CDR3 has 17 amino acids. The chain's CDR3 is CASSPGRSGAGANVLTF. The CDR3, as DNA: TGTGCCAGCTCACCGGGACGGTCCGGAGCTGGGGCCAACGTCCTGACTTTC.

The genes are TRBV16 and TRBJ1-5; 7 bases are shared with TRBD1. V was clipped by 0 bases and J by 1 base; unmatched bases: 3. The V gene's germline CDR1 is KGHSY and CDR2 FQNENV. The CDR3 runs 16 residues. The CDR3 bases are TGTGCCAGCAGCCAATCAAGGGGGCAGAGCAATCAGCCCCAGCATTTT. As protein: CASSQSRGQSNQPQHF.

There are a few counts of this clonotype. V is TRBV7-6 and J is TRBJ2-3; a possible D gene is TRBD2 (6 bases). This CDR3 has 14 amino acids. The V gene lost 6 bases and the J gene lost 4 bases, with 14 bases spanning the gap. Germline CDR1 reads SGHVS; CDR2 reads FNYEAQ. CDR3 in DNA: TGTGCCAGCAGAATGGGACTTGACTCAGATACGCAGTATTTT. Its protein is CASRMGLDSDTQYF.

CDR3: CATTDRENQPQHF. CDR3 coding DNA: TGTGCCACCACAGACAGGGAGAATCAGCCCCAGCATTTT. The chain links TRBV6-1 to TRBJ1-5; TRBD1 matches at 7 bases. This CDR3 is 13 amino acids long. Trimming took 10 bases from V and 4 from J; bases not matched to a gene: 7. From germline, CDR1 is MNHNS and CDR2 SASEGT.

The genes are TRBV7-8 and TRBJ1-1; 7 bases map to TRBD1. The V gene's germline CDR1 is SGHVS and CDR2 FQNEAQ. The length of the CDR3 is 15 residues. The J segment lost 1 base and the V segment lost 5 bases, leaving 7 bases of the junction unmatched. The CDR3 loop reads CASSSFQGGNTEAFF. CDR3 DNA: TGTGCCAGCAGCAGTTTCCAGGGGGGGAACACTGAAGCTTTCTTT. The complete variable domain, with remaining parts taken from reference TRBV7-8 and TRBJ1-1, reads GAGVSQSPRYKVAKRGQDVALRCDPISGHVSLFWYQQALGQGPEFLTYFQNEAQLDKSGLPSDRFFAERPEGSVSTLKIQRTQQEDSAVYLCASSSFQGGNTEAFFGQGTRLTVV.

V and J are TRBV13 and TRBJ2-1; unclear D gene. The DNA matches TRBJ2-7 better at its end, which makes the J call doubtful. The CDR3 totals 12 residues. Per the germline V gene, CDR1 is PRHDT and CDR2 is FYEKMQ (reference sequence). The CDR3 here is CASSLQDYEQYF. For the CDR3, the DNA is TGTGCCAGCAGCTTACAGGACTACGAGCAGTACTTC.

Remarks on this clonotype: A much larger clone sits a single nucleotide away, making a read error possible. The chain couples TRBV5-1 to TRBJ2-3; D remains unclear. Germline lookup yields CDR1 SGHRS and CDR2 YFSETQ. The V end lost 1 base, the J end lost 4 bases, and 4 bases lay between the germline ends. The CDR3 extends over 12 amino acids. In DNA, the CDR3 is TGCGCCAGCAGCTTGTTTTCAGATACGCAGTATTTT. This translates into CASSLFSDTQYF. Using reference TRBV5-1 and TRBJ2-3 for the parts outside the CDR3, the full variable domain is KAGVTQTPRYLIKTRGQQVTLSCSPISGHRSVSWYQQTPGQGLQFLFEYFSETQRNKGNFPGRFSGRQFSNSRSEMNVSTLELGDSALYLCASSLFSDTQYFGPGTRLTVL.

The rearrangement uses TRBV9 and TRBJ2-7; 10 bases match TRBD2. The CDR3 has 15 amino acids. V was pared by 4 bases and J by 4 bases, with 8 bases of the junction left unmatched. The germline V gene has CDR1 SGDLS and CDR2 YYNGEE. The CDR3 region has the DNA TGTGCCAGCAGCCCCTGGGCTAGCGGGGGTTACGAGCAGTACTTC. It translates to CASSPWASGGYEQYF. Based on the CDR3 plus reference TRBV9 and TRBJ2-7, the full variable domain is DSGVTQTPKHLITATGQRVTLRCSPRSGDLSVYWYQQSLDQGLQFLIQYYNGEERAKGNILERFSAQQFPDLHSELNLSSLELGDSALYFCASSPWASGGYEQYFGPGTRLTVT.

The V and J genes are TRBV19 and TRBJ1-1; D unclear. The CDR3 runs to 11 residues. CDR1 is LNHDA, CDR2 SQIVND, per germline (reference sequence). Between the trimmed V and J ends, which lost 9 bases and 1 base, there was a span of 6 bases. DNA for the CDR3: TGTGCCAGCCACAGGAACACTGAAGCTTTCTTT. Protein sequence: CASHRNTEAFF.

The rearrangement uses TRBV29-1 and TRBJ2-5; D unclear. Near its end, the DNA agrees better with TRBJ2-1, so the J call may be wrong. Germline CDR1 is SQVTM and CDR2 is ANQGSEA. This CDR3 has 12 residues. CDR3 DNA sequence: TGCAGCGTTGAAGAGGTTAAGCCAGGGCAGTTCTTC. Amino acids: CSVEEVKPGQFF.

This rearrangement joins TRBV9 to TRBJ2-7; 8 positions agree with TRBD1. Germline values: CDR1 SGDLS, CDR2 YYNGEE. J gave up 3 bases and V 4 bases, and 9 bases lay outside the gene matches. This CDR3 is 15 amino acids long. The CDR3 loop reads CASSPRGDRNYEQYF. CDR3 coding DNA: TGTGCCAGCAGCCCAAGGGGGGACAGGAACTACGAGCAGTACTTC.

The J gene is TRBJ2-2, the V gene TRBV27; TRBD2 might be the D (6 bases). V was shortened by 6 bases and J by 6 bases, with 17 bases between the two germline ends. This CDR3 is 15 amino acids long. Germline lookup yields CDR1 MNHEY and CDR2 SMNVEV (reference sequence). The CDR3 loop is CASSDPGGVAGELFF. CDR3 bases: TGTGCCAGCAGCGACCCCGGGGGTGTCGCCGGGGAGCTGTTTTTT.

The CDR3 is CASSFTGTFYEQYF. The DNA of the CDR3 is TGCGCCAGCAGCTTTACAGGGACCTTCTACGAGCAGTACTTC. The chain recombines TRBV5-1 with TRBJ2-7; a possible D gene is TRBD1 (6 bases). Germline V gene sequence: CDR1 SGHRS, CDR2 YFSETQ. The ends were cut back, 2 bases at V and 3 bases at J, with 12 bases in the middle. This CDR3 region has 14 residues.

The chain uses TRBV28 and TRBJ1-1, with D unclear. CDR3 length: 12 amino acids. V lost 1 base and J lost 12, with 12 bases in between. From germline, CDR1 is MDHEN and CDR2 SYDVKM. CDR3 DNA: TGTGCCAGCAGTTTATCCCTACGAATAACTTTCTTT. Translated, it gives CASSLSLRITFF.